These 11 T cell receptor beta chains share one sample of origin, sequenced in a study of T cell changes during pregnancy in multiple sclerosis. Profiled with immunoSEQ multiplex PCR; TCRdb holds only in-frame clones, not every one. The sample includes some 99,000 clones, around 90% seen only once; the top ten take approximately 2.4%. This specimen consisted of peripheral blood, obtained after pregnancy. The source is a female donor in good health, enrolled as a control in a pregnancy study.

This clone was counted a single time. The CDR3 region is CASSPPSDPETQYF. The CDR3 coding sequence is TGCGCCAGCAGCCCCCCTAGCGACCCAGAGACCCAGTACTTC. V usage is TRBV4-1 and J usage is TRBJ2-5; TRBD2 is a possible D gene (6 bases). Germline V CDR1 and CDR2: MGHRA, YSYEKL. This CDR3 has 14 residues. Trimming left V 4 bases short and J 4 bases short, with 13 bases between.

This clone was seen just once. CDR3 nucleotides: TGTGCCAGCAGTGGGTGGGACAGGGAAGATTCACCCCTCCACTTT. It codes for CASSGWDREDSPLHF. The chain has TRBV25-1 and TRBJ1-6; 9 nucleotides align to TRBD1. CDR1 and CDR2 from the germline V gene are MGHDK and SYGVNS. This CDR3 is built from 15 residues. V shed 4 bases and J 8 bases; nucleotides not matched to a gene: 6. The complete variable domain, with remaining parts taken from reference TRBV25-1 and TRBJ1-6, reads EADIYQTPRYLVIGTGKKITLECSQTMGHDKMYWYQQDPGMELHLIHYSYGVNSTEKGDLSSESTVSRIRTEHFPLTLESARPSHTSQYLCASSGWDREDSPLHFGNGTRLTVT.

V usage is TRBV7-6 and J usage is TRBJ1-1, with D unresolved. Trimming took off 3 bases at V and 3 bases at J, with 17 bases between the two ends. The CDR3 has 16 amino acids. In germline, CDR1 is SGHVS, CDR2 FNYEAQ. In DNA form, the CDR3 reads TGTGCCAGCAGCTTTGTTTGGGAGTTGTTGGACACTGAAGCTTTCTTT. This codes for CASSFVWELLDTEAFF.

The chain uses TRBV21-1 and TRBJ1-5; the table's D call of TRBD1 was not tested on the DNA. TRBV21-1 is a pseudogene. The CDR3 runs 17 residues. The CDR3 region has the DNA TGTGCCAGCAGCAAAGCAAAGGGCTCGGATCACAGGCAGCCCCAGCATTTT. It encodes CASSKAKGSDHRQPQHF.

The rearrangement uses TRBV27 and TRBJ1-2, with TRBD1 as a possible D gene (6 bases). Deletions cut 8 bases from V and 4 bases from J, with 14 bases between. The CDR3 totals 13 residues. The germline V gene encodes CDR1 MNHEY and CDR2 SMNVEV (reference sequence). In nucleotides, the CDR3 is TGTGCCAGCTCAGCTCGAGGGGGCTATGGCTACACCTTC. Its protein is CASSARGGYGYTF.

The rearrangement joins TRBV2 to TRBJ1-2; 8 bases are shared with TRBD1. Trimming took 6 bases from V and 4 from J; bases not matched to a gene: 7. The V gene's germline CDR1 is SNHLY and CDR2 FYNNEI. CDR3 length: 14 residues. The CDR3: CASRGDRGIYGYTF. CDR3 DNA: TGTGCCAGCAGGGGAGACAGGGGCATCTATGGCTACACCTTC. Full variable domain (missing parts from reference TRBV2 and TRBJ1-2): EPEVTQTPSHQVTQMGQEVILRCVPISNHLYFYWYRQILGQKVEFLVSFYNNEISEKSEIFDDQFSVERPDGSNFTLKIRSTKLEDSAMYFCASRGDRGIYGYTFGSGTRLTVV.

This clone was seen just once. V gene TRBV23-1 combines with J gene TRBJ1-2; tentatively, D is TRBD1 (5 bases). TRBV23-1 is an ORF, with its function uncertain. V lost 4 bases and J 4 bases, leaving 19 bases between the germline ends. The CDR3 covers 16 residues. CDR3 residues: CASSLGHPRGPYGYTF. CDR3 in DNA: TGCGCCAGCAGTCTTGGACACCCCCGAGGCCCCTATGGCTACACCTTC.

This clone was picked up one time. The chain couples TRBV9 to TRBJ1-6; 7 bases map to TRBD1. Germline values: CDR1 SGDLS, CDR2 YYNGEE. V was clipped by 3 bases and J by 9 bases; unmatched bases: 9. The CDR3 totals 15 residues. Here the CDR3 reads CASSAIEGASSPLHF. DNA of the CDR3: TGTGCCAGCAGCGCAATAGAGGGGGCTAGTTCACCCCTCCACTTT.

The chain links TRBV6-5 to TRBJ2-7; TRBD2 agrees at 8 bases. The germline V gene encodes CDR1 MNHEY and CDR2 SVGAGI. The V segment lost 2 bases and the J segment 0 bases; nucleotides outside the gene matches: 6. This CDR3 has 16 residues. The CDR3 DNA reads as TGTGCCAGCAGTTACGTACTAGCGGCAAGCTCCTACGAGCAGTACTTC. This translates into CASSYVLAASSYEQYF.

This sequence joins TRBV7-9 and TRBJ1-5; possible D gene TRBD1, 6 bases. Germline V lookup: CDR1 SEHNR, CDR2 FQNEAQ (reference sequence). The V end was cut by 2 bases, the J end by 4 bases, with 12 bases between. The CDR3 covers 15 residues. The CDR3 reads CASSLKGGGNQPQHF. In DNA form, the CDR3 reads TGTGCCAGCAGCTTAAAGGGAGGGGGAAATCAGCCCCAGCATTTT.

The chain links TRBV5-6 to TRBJ2-7; 11 bases are a match to TRBD2. Germline V gene sequence: CDR1 SGHDT, CDR2 YYEEEE. The CDR3 spans 15 residues. Trimming took 4 bases from V and 2 from J; bases not matched to a gene: 5. DNA of the CDR3: TGTGCCAGCAGCCCCCGACTAGCGGGGCCCTACGAGCAGTACTTC. It is translated as CASSPRLAGPYEQYF.